These T cell receptor beta chains were read from a single sample in a study of sequential checkpoint blockade in melanoma. TCRdb's copy holds only in-frame clones and misses some; the assay was immunoSEQ multiplex PCR. The sample has about 12,000 clones, over 70% seen once. The input for sequencing was CD8+ T cells sorted from blood (inferred from file names), taken from a patient given nivolumab and ipilimumab in sequence. The receptors shown here come from a human donor with melanoma. The CDR3 runs from the conserved cysteine through the conserved F or W. A D gene is named only where the DNA matches it firmly. Expanded clones are given a class, and other clones once, few, many or no size at all.

>TRBV19|TRBJ1-2|NA|14|TRBD1
CASSPGTGYYGYTF
TGTGCCAGTAGTCCGGGGACAGGGTACTATGGCTACACCTTC
>TRBV7-6|TRBJ1-1|NA|14|NA
CASSPAEVATEAFF
TGTGCCAGCAGCCCTGCCGAGGTGGCCACTGAAGCTTTCTTT
>TRBV7-9|TRBJ2-1|NA|17|TRBD2
CASSGLEAGIGGNEQFF
TGTGCCAGCAGCGGGCTAGAGGCAGGGATCGGGGGGAATGAGCAGTTCTTC
>TRBV2|TRBJ2-7|NA|15|TRBD2
CASSELAGRGYEQYF
TGTGCCAGCAGTGAACTAGCGGGGCGTGGGTACGAGCAGTACTTC
>TRBV4-2|TRBJ2-1|NA|15|TRBD2
CASSQVTSGHNEQFF
TGTGCCAGCAGCCAAGTAACTAGCGGGCACAATGAGCAGTTCTTC
>TRBV29-1|TRBJ1-2|NA|14|NA
CSSGSDSTNYGYTF
TGCAGCTCCGGTTCCGACAGTACTAACTATGGCTACACCTTC
>TRBV6-5|TRBJ1-1|NA|14|NA
CASSWGTPNTEAFF
TGTGCCAGCAGTTGGGGGACACCGAACACTGAAGCTTTCTTT
>TRBV12-5|TRBJ2-3|once|13|NA
CASGLVTGDTQYF
TGTGCTAGTGGTTTGGTAACAGGAGATACGCAGTATTTT
>TRBV19|TRBJ1-1|NA|15|TRBD1
CASRAQGTGGTEAFF
TGTGCCAGTAGGGCCCAAGGGACAGGGGGCACTGAAGCTTTCTTT
>TRBV7-9|TRBJ1-1|medium-sized|12|NA
CASSNMNTEAFF
TGTGCCAGCAGTAACATGAACACTGAAGCTTTCTTT
>TRBV9|TRBJ2-3|once|15|NA
CASSVSGSGTDTQYF
TGTGCCAGCAGCGTCTCGGGTAGCGGCACAGATACGCAGTATTTT
>TRBV7-9|TRBJ1-1|NA|15|NA
CASSSAASMNTEAFF
TGTGCCAGCAGCTCCGCCGCGAGCATGAACACTGAAGCTTTCTTT
>TRBV4-3|TRBJ2-7|NA|15|NA
CASSQVSGAPYEQYF
TGCGCCAGCAGCCAAGTAAGTGGGGCACCCTACGAGCAGTACTTC
>TRBV4-1|TRBJ2-7|NA|14|NA
CASSPRGGSYEQYF
TGCGCCAGCAGCCCGAGGGGGGGCTCCTACGAGCAGTACTTC
>TRBV7-8|TRBJ2-7|NA|16|TRBD2
CASSFQTSGSSYEQYF
TGTGCCAGCAGCTTCCAGACTAGCGGAAGCTCCTACGAGCAGTACTTC
>TRBV5-6|TRBJ1-2|NA|12|NA
CASSLQHYGYTF
TGTGCCAGCAGCTTACAGCACTATGGCTACACCTTC
>TRBV12-5|TRBJ1-4|few|15|NA
CASGFGGRGNEKLFF
TGTGCTAGTGGTTTCGGGGGGCGAGGTAATGAAAAACTGTTTTTT
>TRBV5-1|TRBJ2-5|NA|16|TRBD2
CASSLIAGGPQETQYF
TGCGCCAGCAGCTTAATAGCGGGGGGCCCCCAAGAGACCCAGTACTTC
>TRBV19|TRBJ2-2|NA|20|TRBD2
CASSPLRYSGGVKNTGELFF
TGTGCCAGTAGTCCTTTGCGGTATAGCGGGGGGGTAAAGAACACCGGGGAGCTGTTTTTT
>TRBV4-3|TRBJ1-2|NA|15|NA
CASSNGIGGSYGYTF
TGCGCCAGCAGCAATGGGATCGGAGGTTCCTATGGCTACACCTTC
>TRBV7-6|TRBJ2-5|NA|17|TRBD1
CASSLERGQTYQETQYF
TGTGCCAGCAGCTTAGAGAGGGGACAGACATACCAAGAGACCCAGTACTTC
>TRBV15|TRBJ1-2|NA|16|TRBD1
CATSPLGDSLLYGYTF
TGTGCCACCAGCCCACTTGGGGACAGCCTACTCTATGGCTACACCTTC
>TRBV6-1|TRBJ1-2|NA|15|NA
CASSERGQTNYGYTF
TGTGCCAGCAGTGAAAGGGGCCAGACCAACTATGGCTACACCTTC
>TRBV4-1|TRBJ2-7|NA|16|TRBD2
CASSQDGTSGVYEQYF
TGCGCCAGCAGCCAAGATGGAACTAGCGGAGTCTACGAGCAGTACTTC
>TRBV6-1|TRBJ2-5|NA|15|NA
CASSEASLGWETQYF
TGTGCCAGCAGTGAAGCTTCTCTAGGATGGGAGACCCAGTACTTC
>TRBV7-9|TRBJ1-2|once|14|NA
CASRRDTVLGGYTF
TGTGCCAGCAGGAGGGACACGGTTTTAGGCGGCTACACCTTC
>TRBV6-5|TRBJ1-5|NA|15|NA
CASSLAGLGNQPQHF
TGTGCCAGCAGTCTCGCGGGGTTAGGCAATCAGCCCCAGCATTTT
>TRBV29-1|TRBJ2-7|NA|13|TRBD2
CSVWREGPYEQYF
TGCAGCGTTTGGAGGGAGGGCCCCTACGAGCAGTACTTC